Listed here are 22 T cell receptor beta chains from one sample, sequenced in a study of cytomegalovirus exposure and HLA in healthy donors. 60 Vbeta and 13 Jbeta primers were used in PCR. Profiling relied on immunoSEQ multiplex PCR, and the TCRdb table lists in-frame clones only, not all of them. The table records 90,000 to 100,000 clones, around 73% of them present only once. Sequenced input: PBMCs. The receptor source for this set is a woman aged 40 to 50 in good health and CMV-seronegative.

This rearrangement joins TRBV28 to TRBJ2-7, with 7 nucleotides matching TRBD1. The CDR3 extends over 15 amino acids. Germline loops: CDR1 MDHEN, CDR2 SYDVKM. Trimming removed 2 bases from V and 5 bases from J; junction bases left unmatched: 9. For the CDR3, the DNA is TGTGCCAGCAGTTTACGACAGGGTGGTAGGCACGAGCAGTACTTC. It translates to CASSLRQGGRHEQYF. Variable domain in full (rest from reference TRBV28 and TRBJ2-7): DVKVTQSSRYLVKRTGEKVFLECVQDMDHENMFWYRQDPGLGLRLIYFSYDVKMKEKGDIPEGYSVSREKKERFSLILESASTNQTSMYLCASSLRQGGRHEQYFGPGTRLTVT.

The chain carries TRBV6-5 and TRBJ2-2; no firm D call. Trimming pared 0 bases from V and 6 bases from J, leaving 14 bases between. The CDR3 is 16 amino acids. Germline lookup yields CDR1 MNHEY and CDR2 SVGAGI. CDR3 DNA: TGTGCCAGCAGTTACTCTAAGTTCGGTACTCCCGGGGAGCTGTTTTTT. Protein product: CASSYSKFGTPGELFF.

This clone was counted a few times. CDR3 bases: TGTGCCATCAGTGAGCCGGGACAGAGTGAAAAACTGTTTTTT. Its translation: CAISEPGQSEKLFF. The chain carries TRBV10-3 and TRBJ1-4; 7 positions match TRBD1. J was trimmed by 7 bases and V by 2 bases; bases with no gene match: 4. This CDR3 has 14 residues. Per the germline V gene, CDR1 is ENHRY and CDR2 is SYGVKD.

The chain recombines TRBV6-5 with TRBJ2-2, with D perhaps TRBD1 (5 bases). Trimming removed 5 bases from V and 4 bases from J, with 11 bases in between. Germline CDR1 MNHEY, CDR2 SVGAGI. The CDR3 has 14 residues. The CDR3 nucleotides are TGTGCCAGCAGTGGACAACAGGTCACCGGGGAGCTGTTTTTT. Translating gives CASSGQQVTGELFF.

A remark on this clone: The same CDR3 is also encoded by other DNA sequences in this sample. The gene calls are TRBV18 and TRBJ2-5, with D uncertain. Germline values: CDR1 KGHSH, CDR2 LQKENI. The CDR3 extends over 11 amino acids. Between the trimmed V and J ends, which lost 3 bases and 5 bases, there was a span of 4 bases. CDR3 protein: CASSPGETQYF. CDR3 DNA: TGTGCCAGCTCACCCGGTGAGACCCAGTACTTC.

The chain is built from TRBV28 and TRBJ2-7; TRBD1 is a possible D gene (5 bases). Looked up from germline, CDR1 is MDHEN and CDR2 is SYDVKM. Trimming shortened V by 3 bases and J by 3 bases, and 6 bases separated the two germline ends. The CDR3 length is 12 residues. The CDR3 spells CASSFGHYEQYF. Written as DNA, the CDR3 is TGTGCCAGCAGTTTCGGACACTACGAGCAGTACTTC. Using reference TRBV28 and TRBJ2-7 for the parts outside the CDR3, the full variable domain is DVKVTQSSRYLVKRTGEKVFLECVQDMDHENMFWYRQDPGLGLRLIYFSYDVKMKEKGDIPEGYSVSREKKERFSLILESASTNQTSMYLCASSFGHYEQYFGPGTRLTVT.

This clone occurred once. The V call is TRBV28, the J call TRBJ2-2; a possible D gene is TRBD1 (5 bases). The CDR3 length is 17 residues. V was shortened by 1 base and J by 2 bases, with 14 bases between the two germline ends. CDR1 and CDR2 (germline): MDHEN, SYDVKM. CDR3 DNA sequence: TGTGCCAGCAGTTTATTAGGACAAGAAGTAAACACCGGGGAGCTGTTTTTT. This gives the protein CASSLLGQEVNTGELFF.

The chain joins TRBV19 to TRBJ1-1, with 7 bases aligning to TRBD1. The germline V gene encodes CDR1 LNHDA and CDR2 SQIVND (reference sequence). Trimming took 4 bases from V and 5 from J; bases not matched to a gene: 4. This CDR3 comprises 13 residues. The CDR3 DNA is TGTGCCAGTAGTAACAGGGGACGTACTGAAGCTTTCTTT. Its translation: CASSNRGRTEAFF.

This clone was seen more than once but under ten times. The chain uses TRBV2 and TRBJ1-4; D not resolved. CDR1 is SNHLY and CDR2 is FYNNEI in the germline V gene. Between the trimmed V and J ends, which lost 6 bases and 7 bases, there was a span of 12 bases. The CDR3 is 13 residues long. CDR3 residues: CASRVTSGEKLFF. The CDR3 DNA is TGTGCCAGCAGGGTGACATCTGGTGAAAAACTGTTTTTT.

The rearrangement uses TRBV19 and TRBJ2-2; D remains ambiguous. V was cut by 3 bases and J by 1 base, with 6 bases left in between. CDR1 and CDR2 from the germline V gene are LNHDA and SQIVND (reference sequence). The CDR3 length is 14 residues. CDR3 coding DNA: TGTGCCAGTAGTATTACTTGGAACACCGGGGAGCTGTTTTTT. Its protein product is CASSITWNTGELFF.

The CDR3 reads CAWSVRRGTGPYEQYF. DNA for the CDR3: TGTGCCTGGAGTGTTCGCCGAGGGACAGGTCCCTACGAGCAGTACTTC. V gene TRBV30 combines with J gene TRBJ2-7; 8 bases are a match to TRBD1. The CDR3 has 16 amino acids. Germline CDR1 GTSNPN, CDR2 SVGIG (reference sequence). Losses at the gene ends were 0 bases for V and 2 bases for J; bases not matched to a gene: 9.

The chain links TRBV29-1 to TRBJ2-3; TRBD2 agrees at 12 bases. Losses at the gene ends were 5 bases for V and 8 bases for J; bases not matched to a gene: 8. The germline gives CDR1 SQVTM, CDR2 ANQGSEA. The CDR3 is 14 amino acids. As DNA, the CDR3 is TGCAGCGTTCAAGCTAGCGGGAGGGGGGGTACGCAGTATTTT. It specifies CSVQASGRGGTQYF.

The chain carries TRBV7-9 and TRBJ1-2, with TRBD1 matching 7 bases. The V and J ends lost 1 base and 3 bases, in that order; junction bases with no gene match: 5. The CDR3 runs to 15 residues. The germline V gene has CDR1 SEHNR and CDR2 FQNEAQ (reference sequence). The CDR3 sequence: CASSLDRQGHYGYTF. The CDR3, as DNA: TGTGCCAGCAGCTTAGATAGACAGGGCCACTATGGCTACACCTTC.

In nucleotides, the CDR3 is TGTGCCAGCAGTTACGTACCGGGACAGGGCGAGCAGTACTTC. Translation: CASSYVPGQGEQYF. The gene calls are TRBV6-5 and TRBJ2-7, with 9 bases fitting TRBD1. The CDR3 length is 14 residues. The germline gives CDR1 MNHEY, CDR2 SVGAGI. V shed 2 bases, J shed 6 bases, and the junction held 5 bases outside the gene matches.

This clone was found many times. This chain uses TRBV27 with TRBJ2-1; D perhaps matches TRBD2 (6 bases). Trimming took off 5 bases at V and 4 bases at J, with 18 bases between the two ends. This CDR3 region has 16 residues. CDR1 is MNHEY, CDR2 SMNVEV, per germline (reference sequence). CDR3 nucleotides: TGTGCCAGCAGTCTGCTGCTGGAGGGCCTTTACAATGAGCAGTTCTTC. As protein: CASSLLLEGLYNEQFF.

The CDR3 coding sequence is TGTGCCAGTACAAAACTAGCGGGAGCCGGGGAGCTGTTTTTT. Encoded protein: CASTKLAGAGELFF. The chain carries TRBV19 and TRBJ2-2; 11 bases fit TRBD2. V was pared by 7 bases and J by 6 bases, with 4 bases of the junction left unmatched. The CDR3 length is 14 residues. Germline CDR1 is LNHDA and CDR2 is SQIVND (reference sequence). The full variable domain, completed using reference TRBV19 and TRBJ2-2, is DGGITQSPKYLFRKEGQNVTLSCEQNLNHDAMYWYRQDPGQGLRLIYYSQIVNDFQKGDIAEGYSVSREKKESFPLTVTSAQKNPTAFYLCASTKLAGAGELFFGEGSRLTVL.

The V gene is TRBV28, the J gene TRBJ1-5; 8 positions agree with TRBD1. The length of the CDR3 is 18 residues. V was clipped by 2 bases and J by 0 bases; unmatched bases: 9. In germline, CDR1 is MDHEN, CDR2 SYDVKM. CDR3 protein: CASSLRSIGTGSNQPQHF. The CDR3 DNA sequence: TGTGCCAGCAGTTTACGGTCAATCGGGACAGGTAGCAATCAGCCCCAGCATTTT.

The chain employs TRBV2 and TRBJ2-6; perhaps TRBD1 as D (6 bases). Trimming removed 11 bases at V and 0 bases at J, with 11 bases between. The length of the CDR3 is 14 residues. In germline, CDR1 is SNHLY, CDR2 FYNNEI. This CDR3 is CARGGLSGANVLTF. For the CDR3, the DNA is TGTGCCCGTGGGGGCCTCTCTGGGGCCAACGTCCTGACTTTC.

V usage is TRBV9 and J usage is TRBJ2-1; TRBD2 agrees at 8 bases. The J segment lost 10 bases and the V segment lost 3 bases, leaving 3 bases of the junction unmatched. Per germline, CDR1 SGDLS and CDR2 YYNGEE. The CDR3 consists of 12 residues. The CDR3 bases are TGTGCCAGCAGCGGGACTAGCTGGGAGCAGTTCTTC. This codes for CASSGTSWEQFF. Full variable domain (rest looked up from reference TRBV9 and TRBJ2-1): DSGVTQTPKHLITATGQRVTLRCSPRSGDLSVYWYQQSLDQGLQFLIQYYNGEERAKGNILERFSAQQFPDLHSELNLSSLELGDSALYFCASSGTSWEQFFGPGTRLTVL.

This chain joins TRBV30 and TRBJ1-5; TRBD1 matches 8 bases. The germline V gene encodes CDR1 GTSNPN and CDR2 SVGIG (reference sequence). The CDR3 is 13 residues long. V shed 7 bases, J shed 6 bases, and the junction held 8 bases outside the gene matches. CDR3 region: CASSPGGFQPQHF. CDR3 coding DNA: TGTGCCTCCTCCCCAGGGGGCTTTCAGCCCCAGCATTTT. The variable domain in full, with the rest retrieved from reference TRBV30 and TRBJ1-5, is SQTIHQWPATLVQPVGSPLSLECTVEGTSNPNLYWYRQAAGRGLQLLFYSVGIGQISSEVPQNLSASRPQDRQFILSSKKLLLSDSGFYLCASSPGGFQPQHFGDGTRLSIL.

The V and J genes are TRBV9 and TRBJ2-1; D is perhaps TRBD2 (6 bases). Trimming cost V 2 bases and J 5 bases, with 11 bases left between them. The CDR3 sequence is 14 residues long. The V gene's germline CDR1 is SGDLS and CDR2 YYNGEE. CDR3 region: CASSVSGPHNEQFF. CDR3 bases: TGTGCCAGCAGCGTTAGCGGCCCCCACAATGAGCAGTTCTTC.

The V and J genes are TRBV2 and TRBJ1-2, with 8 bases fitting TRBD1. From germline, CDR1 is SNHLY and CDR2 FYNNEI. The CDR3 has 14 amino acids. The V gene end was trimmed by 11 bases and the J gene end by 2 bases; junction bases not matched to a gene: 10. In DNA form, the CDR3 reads TGTGCCGGAGGGACAGGCGGCCCCAACTATGGCTACACCTTC. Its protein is CAGGTGGPNYGYTF.